The following is a T cell receptor (beta chain) sequence with its context. Here immunoSEQ multiplex PCR was the method, and the copy in TCRdb shows in-frame clones only, minus some. This table holds under 300,000 clones, roughly nine tenths found once. These data are taken from a study of blood T cell repertoires in COVID-19. In the study overall: The origin of the acute and convalescent COVID-19 samples was the United States, Italy and Spain.

Germline assignment: CDR1 SGDLS and CDR2 YYNGEE. The V end lost 0 bases, the J end lost 7 bases, and 14 bases lay between the germline ends. The CDR3 runs to 15 residues. The TCR was taken from a human donor in a cohort exposed to, infected with or recovered from COVID-19 (not recorded which). The donor label of this sample is uncertain. Material: PBMCs or T cells enriched from blood (not recorded which). This rearrangement joins TRBV9 to TRBJ1-5; a possible D gene is TRBD1 (5 bases). CDR3 protein: CASSVDSSGWQPQHF. The CDR3 nucleotides read TGTGCCAGCAGCGTAGATTCTTCAGGGTGGCAGCCCCAGCATTTT.